Below are 23 T cell receptor beta chains sequenced from a single sample in a study of blood T cell repertoires in COVID-19. Sequencing was performed with immunoSEQ multiplex PCR; in TCRdb, only in-frame clones are kept and a portion is missing. The table shows about 400,000 clones, with roughly 90% occurring only once. Sequencing was carried out using PBMCs or T cells enriched from blood (not recorded which). The receptors were sampled from a woman aged 25 to 45 who had recovered from COVID-19.

The J gene is TRBJ2-7, the V gene TRBV11-2; no firm D call. V dropped 5 bases and J dropped 3 bases, with 5 bases sitting between them. Germline-derived CDR1 and CDR2 are SGHAT and FQNNGV. This CDR3 region has 11 residues. This CDR3 reads CASSPYYEQYF. The CDR3 DNA reads TGTGCCAGCAGCCCCTACTACGAGCAGTACTTC.

J is TRBJ2-1 and V is TRBV6-5; D may be TRBD2 (6 bases). CDR3 length: 11 residues. CDR1 is MNHEY and CDR2 is SVGAGI in the germline V gene. Trimming removed 7 bases from V and 12 bases from J, with 13 bases in between. CDR3 bases: TGTGCCAGCACCGGGGGAACCGGGCAGTTCTTC. It yields the protein CASTGGTGQFF.

The chain's CDR3 is CASSFPLQLAGGRVEQYF. CDR3 in DNA: TGTGCCAGCAGTTTTCCACTACAACTAGCGGGAGGTCGGGTCGAGCAGTACTTC. V usage is TRBV28 and J usage is TRBJ2-7; 12 bases fit TRBD2. V shed 3 bases and J 6 bases; nucleotides not matched to a gene: 15. The CDR3 is made up of 18 amino acids. Germline V lookup: CDR1 MDHEN, CDR2 SYDVKM.

This clone was seen once. The V call is TRBV2, the J call TRBJ2-7; D is perhaps TRBD2 (6 bases). Germline V gene data show CDR1 as SNHLY and CDR2 as FYNNEI. V lost 6 bases, J lost 7 bases, and 19 bases lay in between. This CDR3 contains 14 residues. Here the CDR3 reads CASSIEGLVGEQYF. The CDR3 bases are TGTGCCAGCAGCATTGAGGGACTCGTCGGGGAGCAGTACTTC.

CDR3 region: CAAAGDRTYEQYF. Here the CDR3 DNA reads TGTGCCGCCGCCGGGGACAGGACCTACGAGCAGTACTTC. The gene calls are TRBV6-5 and TRBJ2-7, with TRBD1 matching 8 bases. The germline gives CDR1 MNHEY, CDR2 SVGAGI. The CDR3 runs 13 residues. Trimming took 11 bases from V and 2 from J; bases not matched to a gene: 8.

This clone was seen only a few times. This chain links TRBV5-6 with TRBJ1-6; TRBD1 agrees at 8 bases. Germline V gives CDR1 SGHDT, CDR2 YYEEEE. The CDR3 covers 18 residues. Trimming removed 0 bases from V and 7 bases from J; junction bases left unmatched: 12. CDR3 coding DNA: TGTGCCAGCAGCTTGGCCGCTCAACAGGGGGGATGGAATTCACCCCTCCACTTT. Translated: CASSLAAQQGGWNSPLHF.

This rearrangement joins TRBV11-2 to TRBJ2-5; TRBD2 matches at 7 bases. Germline CDR1 and CDR2: SGHAT and FQNNGV. The junction had 9 bases not matched to a gene; V was cut back by 0 bases and J by 2 bases. The CDR3 has 17 residues. The CDR3 nucleotides read TGTGCCAGCAGCTTAGATCTCGCGGGGGAAAAGCAAGAGACCCAGTACTTC. Translation: CASSLDLAGEKQETQYF.

The chain employs TRBV6-5 and TRBJ1-4; 9 bases match TRBD1. V lost 5 bases to trimming and J lost 10 bases; unmatched junction nucleotides: 8. From germline, CDR1 is MNHEY and CDR2 SVGAGI. This CDR3 has 14 residues. The CDR3 DNA reads as TGTGCCAGCAGTAACCGGGACAGGGTGGGAAAACTGTTTTTT. It encodes CASSNRDRVGKLFF.

This clone was seen just once. The chain joins TRBV7-9 to TRBJ2-7, with a tentative D call TRBD1 (6 bases). The ends were cut back, 2 bases at V and 2 bases at J, with 13 bases in the middle. CDR3 length: 15 residues. Germline CDR1 and CDR2: SEHNR and FQNEAQ (reference sequence). The CDR3 DNA reads TGTGCCAGCAGCTTAATCGGCAGGGGACCCTACGAGCAGTACTTC. Translated, it gives CASSLIGRGPYEQYF.

The chain joins TRBV7-8 to TRBJ2-7; D possibly corresponds to TRBD1 (5 bases). The germline gives CDR1 SGHVS, CDR2 FQNEAQ. V was pared by 5 bases and J by 6 bases, with 8 bases between. This CDR3 comprises 11 residues. The CDR3 region has the DNA TGTGCCAGCAGCGCTAGGGGCGAGCAGTACTTC. Encoded protein: CASSARGEQYF.

This chain links TRBV15 with TRBJ1-5; D ambiguous. The CDR3 has 15 amino acids. Germline V gene sequence: CDR1 LNHNV, CDR2 YYDKDF (reference sequence). Trimming took off 4 bases at V and 2 bases at J, with 12 bases between the two ends. The CDR3 protein is CATSISRIGNQPQHF. CDR3 coding DNA: TGTGCCACCAGCATATCGCGGATCGGCAATCAGCCCCAGCATTTT.

This chain links TRBV12-3 or TRBV12-4 with TRBJ1-5; tentative D call: TRBD1 (5 bases). V gave up 7 bases and J gave up 11 bases, with 18 bases separating them. The CDR3 totals 13 residues. As DNA, the CDR3 is TGTGCCAGCACCCGGGCAGGGTATAGGTCCCAGCATTTT. Protein product: CASTRAGYRSQHF.

This clone has just one count. The rearrangement joins TRBV14 to TRBJ1-2; D unclear. Germline lookup yields CDR1 SGHDN and CDR2 FVKESK. The ends were cut back, 4 bases at V and 2 bases at J, with 20 bases in the middle. The CDR3 is 17 residues long. For the CDR3, the DNA is TGTGCCAGCAGCCGAGCCACCGGCGGGTGGTTGAACTATGGCTACACCTTC. Translated: CASSRATGGWLNYGYTF.

The V and J genes are TRBV28 and TRBJ2-4; D remains ambiguous. V lost 6 bases to trimming and J lost 0 bases, with 9 bases between them. CDR3 length: 14 amino acids. Germline assignment: CDR1 MDHEN and CDR2 SYDVKM. This CDR3 reads CASRPRIAKNIQYF. CDR3 DNA sequence: TGTGCCAGCAGGCCGAGAATAGCCAAAAACATTCAGTACTTC.

The J gene is TRBJ2-5, the V gene TRBV27; 7 bases are shared with TRBD2. The length of the CDR3 is 17 residues. Germline CDR1 and CDR2: MNHEY and SMNVEV (reference sequence). Trimming removed 1 base from V and 1 base from J; junction bases left unmatched: 9. The CDR3 loop is CASSLLAASGIQETQYF. Written as DNA, the CDR3 is TGTGCCAGCAGTTTATTAGCGGCTAGCGGAATCCAAGAGACCCAGTACTTC.

V usage is TRBV28 and J usage is TRBJ2-5; 8 positions match TRBD2. The germline V gene has CDR1 MDHEN and CDR2 SYDVKM. CDR3 length equals 16 residues. After removal of 4 bases from V and 5 bases from J, the junction contained 12 bases not matched to a gene. Written as DNA, the CDR3 is TGTGCCAGCAGTTCCCTGGGGAGCGGGAGAAGTGAGACCCAGTACTTC. This gives the protein CASSSLGSGRSETQYF.

This chain uses TRBV12-3 or TRBV12-4 with TRBJ2-7; D is perhaps TRBD1 (5 bases). V was trimmed by 6 bases and J by 5 bases, leaving 14 bases between them. This CDR3 contains 13 residues. The CDR3 loop is CASRKQATHEQYF. The DNA of the CDR3 is TGTGCCAGCAGGAAACAGGCTACCCACGAGCAGTACTTC.

The chain carries TRBV5-1 and TRBJ1-4, with 7 bases fitting TRBD1. The CDR3 extends over 15 amino acids. The ends lost 4 bases at V and 7 bases at J; junction bases unmatched: 10. In germline, CDR1 is SGHRS, CDR2 YFSETQ. CDR3 region: CASSASTGMSEKLFF. CDR3 bases: TGCGCCAGCAGCGCTTCGACAGGGATGAGTGAAAAACTGTTTTTT. The whole variable domain, remainder taken from reference TRBV5-1 and TRBJ1-4, is KAGVTQTPRYLIKTRGQQVTLSCSPISGHRSVSWYQQTPGQGLQFLFEYFSETQRNKGNFPGRFSGRQFSNSRSEMNVSTLELGDSALYLCASSASTGMSEKLFFGSGTQLSVL.

The rearrangement joins TRBV7-2 to TRBJ2-7, with 13 bases lining up with TRBD2. The germline V gene has CDR1 SGHTA and CDR2 FQGNSA. The CDR3 runs 15 residues. J gave up 7 bases and V 5 bases, and 8 bases lay outside the gene matches. The CDR3 spells CASSRTSGSPWEQYF. The CDR3 DNA reads as TGTGCCAGCAGCCGGACTAGCGGGAGCCCGTGGGAGCAGTACTTC. The whole variable domain, filled in from reference TRBV7-2 and TRBJ2-7, reads GAGVSQSPSNKVTEKGKDVELRCDPISGHTALYWYRQSLGQGLEFLIYFQGNSAPDKSGLPSDRFSAERTGGSVSTLTIQRTQQEDSAVYLCASSRTSGSPWEQYFGPGTRLTVT.

The rearrangement joins TRBV9 to TRBJ1-1; D not certain. The CDR3 spans 11 residues. In germline, CDR1 is SGDLS, CDR2 YYNGEE. V lost 3 bases and J 10 bases, leaving 10 bases between the germline ends. The CDR3 nucleotides are TGTGCCAGCAGCGGCGGCCGAGGAGCTTTCTTT. This encodes CASSGGRGAFF. Full variable domain (rest looked up from reference TRBV9 and TRBJ1-1): DSGVTQTPKHLITATGQRVTLRCSPRSGDLSVYWYQQSLDQGLQFLIQYYNGEERAKGNILERFSAQQFPDLHSELNLSSLELGDSALYFCASSGGRGAFFGQGTRLTVV.

The V call is TRBV3-1 (or the pseudogene TRBV3-2), the J call TRBJ1-1, with D perhaps matching TRBD1 (5 bases). In germline, CDR1 is LGHDT, CDR2 YNNKEL (reference sequence). V lost 4 bases to trimming and J lost 1 base, with 13 bases between them. The CDR3 loop spans 15 amino acids. In DNA, the CDR3 is TGTGCCAGCAGCCTCTTCAGGACATCGAACACTGAAGCTTTCTTT. It codes for CASSLFRTSNTEAFF.

The chain carries TRBV15 and TRBJ1-6; weak D call: TRBD1 (6 bases). Germline V gene lookup returns CDR1 LNHNV and CDR2 YYDKDF (reference sequence). The length of the CDR3 is 16 residues. V lost 1 base, J lost 7 bases, and 14 bases lay in between. CDR3 sequence reads: CATSRVQRTANSPLHF. The CDR3, as DNA: TGTGCCACCAGCAGAGTCCAGCGGACAGCCAATTCACCCCTCCACTTT.

V gene TRBV18 combines with J gene TRBJ1-1, with 7 bases that match TRBD1. The CDR3 has 14 amino acids. Unmatched junction bases numbered 6, after V lost 5 bases and J lost 3 bases. Germline lookup yields CDR1 KGHSH and CDR2 LQKENI. CDR3 region: CASSIQGSDTEAFF. The CDR3 DNA reads TGTGCCAGCTCAATACAGGGGTCTGACACTGAAGCTTTCTTT.